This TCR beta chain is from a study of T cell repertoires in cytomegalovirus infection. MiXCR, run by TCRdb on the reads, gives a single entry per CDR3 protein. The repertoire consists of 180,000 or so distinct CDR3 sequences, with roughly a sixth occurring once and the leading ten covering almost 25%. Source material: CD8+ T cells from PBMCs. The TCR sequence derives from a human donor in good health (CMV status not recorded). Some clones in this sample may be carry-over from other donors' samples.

CDR3 sequence: CASSQRGTVSRTGELFF. CDR3 nucleotides: TGTGCCAGCAGCCAGCGGGGGACGGTGTCGCGGACCGGGGAGCTGTTTTTT. The chain links TRBV7-8 to TRBJ2-2, with 8 bases identical to TRBD2. Germline loops: CDR1 SGHVS, CDR2 FQNEAQ. V gave up 5 bases and J gave up 5 bases; unmatched junction bases: 13. The CDR3 contains 17 residues.